Here is one T cell receptor beta chain with its context. This sequence may be a read error, since a much larger clone differs from it by one base. Naive CD4+ cells had CD25+ Tregs removed. Germline CDR1 and CDR2: SNHLY and FYNNEI. The CDR3 is made up of 14 amino acids. Constant-region reverse primers amplified full-length variable regions, followed by semi-nested Nested Universal Primer A PCR. TCRdb called the 5' RACE reads again in MiXCR, with one record for every CDR3 protein. The sample has just over 60,000 distinct CDR3 sequences, roughly 30% seen once. The chain has TRBV2 and TRBJ1-4; the D gene is possibly TRBD1 (5 bases). This TCR was sampled from a female donor with breast cancer. Sequencing used tumor-infiltrating naive CD4+ T cells sorted from the breast tumor. Subset given: naive CD4+ T cells, CD4+CD45RA+CD25-. CDR3 sequence (DNA): TGTGCCACCGCGGGGCCGGACGGTAATGAAAAACTGTCTTTT. Residues: CATAGPDGNEKLSF. The full variable domain, in which reference TRBV2 and TRBJ1-4 provide the parts outside the CDR3, is EPEVTQTPSHQVTQMGQEVILRCVPISNHLYFYWYRQILGQKVEFLVSFYNNEISEKSEIFDDQFSVERPDGSNFTLKIRSTKLEDSAMYFCATAGPDGNEKLSFGSGTQLSVL.